This TCR beta chain was identified during a study of cytomegalovirus exposure and HLA in healthy donors. On the study more broadly: For the approximately 420 genotyped donors, more than 80% fell within the Caucasian-associated ancestry cluster. Study-wide points: Productive rates of about 87% or about 30% were seen for most TCR beta V segments in an earlier analysis. Being indistinguishable, some V segments were excluded, TRBV6-2 and TRBV6-3 among them. There were several of the most significant clusters that appeared linked to common viral pathogens in a later analysis.

Note on this clone: Antigen: not known. At one end, the junction sequence differs from germline, possibly due to a read error.

The germline V gene encodes CDR1 MNHEY and CDR2 SVGAGI. CDR3 length: 13 residues. The PCR ran on 60 Vbeta and 13 Jbeta primers. Profiled with immunoSEQ multiplex PCR; TCRdb holds only in-frame clones, not every one. Here the sample spans 150,000 to 200,000 clones, 75% to 90% being singletons. This sequence was found in a male donor in good health and CMV-seronegative. The genes are TRBV6-5 and TRBJ1-1; 7 bases map to TRBD1. What was sequenced was PBMCs. CDR3 region: CASSPLQGLHGLF. The CDR3 bases are TGTGCCAGCAGCCCGTTACAGGGGCTTCATGGTCTCTTT.